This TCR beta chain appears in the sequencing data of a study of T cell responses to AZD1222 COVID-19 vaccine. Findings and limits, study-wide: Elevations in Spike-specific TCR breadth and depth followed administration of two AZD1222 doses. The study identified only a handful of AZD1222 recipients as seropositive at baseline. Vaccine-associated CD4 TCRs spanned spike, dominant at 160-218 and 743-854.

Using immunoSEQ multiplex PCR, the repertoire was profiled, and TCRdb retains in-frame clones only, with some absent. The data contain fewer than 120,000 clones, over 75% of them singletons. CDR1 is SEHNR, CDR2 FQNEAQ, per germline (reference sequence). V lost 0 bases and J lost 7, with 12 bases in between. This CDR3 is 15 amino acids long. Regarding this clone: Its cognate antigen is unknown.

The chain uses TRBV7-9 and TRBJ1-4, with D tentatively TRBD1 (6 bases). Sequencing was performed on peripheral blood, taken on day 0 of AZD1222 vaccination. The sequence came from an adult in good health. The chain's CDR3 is CASSLARTGSEKLFF. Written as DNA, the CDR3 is TGTGCCAGCAGCTTAGCCCGTACAGGGAGTGAAAAACTGTTTTTT.